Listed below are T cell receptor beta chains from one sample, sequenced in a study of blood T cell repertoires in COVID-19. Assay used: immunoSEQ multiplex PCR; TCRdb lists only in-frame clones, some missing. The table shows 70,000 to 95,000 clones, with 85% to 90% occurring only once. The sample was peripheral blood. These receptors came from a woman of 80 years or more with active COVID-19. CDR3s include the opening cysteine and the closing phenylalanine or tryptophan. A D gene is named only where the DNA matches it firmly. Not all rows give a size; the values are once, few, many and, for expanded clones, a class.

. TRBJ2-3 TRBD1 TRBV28 TGTGCCAGCAGCCTATCCCGGACAGGGGGTGCTAGCACAGATACGCAGTATTTT CASSLSRTGGASTDTQYF
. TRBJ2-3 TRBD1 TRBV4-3 TGCGCCAGCAGCCAGACAGGGCTAGACACAGATACGCAGTATTTT CASSQTGLDTDTQYF
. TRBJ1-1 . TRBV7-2 TGTGCCAGCAGCGCCCGGACTGAAGCTTTCTTT CASSARTEAFF
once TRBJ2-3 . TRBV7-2 TGTGCCATCCTTTGGGGGGCGGCGGGAGAATGGGCAGATACGCAGTATTTT CAILWGAAGEWADTQYF
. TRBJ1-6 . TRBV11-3 TGTGCCAGCAGCTTAGGGGGCGGGAAGAATTATAATTCACCCCTCCACTTT CASSLGGGKNYNSPLHF
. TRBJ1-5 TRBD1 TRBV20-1 TGCAGTGCTAGTCCCGGGACAGGGGCACATCAGCCCCAGCATTTT CSASPGTGAHQPQHF
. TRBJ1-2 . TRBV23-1 TGCGCCAGCAGTCCCCAGGGGCATGGCTACACCTTC CASSPQGHGYTF
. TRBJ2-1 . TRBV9 TGTGCCAGCAGCACCCGGGAGTTGTCGTACAATGAGCAGTTCTTC CASSTRELSYNEQFF
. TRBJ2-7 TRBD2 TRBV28 TGTGCCAGCAGTGGACTAGCGACCCAATACGAGCAGTACTTC CASSGLATQYEQYF
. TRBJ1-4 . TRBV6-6 TGTGCCAGCACACTGGGGGGGGCGGAGGATGAAAAACTGTTTTTT CASTLGGAEDEKLFF
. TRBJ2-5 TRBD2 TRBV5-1 TGCGCCAGCAGCTTGGCTGGACTAGCGGGAGAAGGGTGGAGAGAGACCCAGTACTTC CASSLAGLAGEGWRETQYF
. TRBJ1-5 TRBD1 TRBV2 TGTGCCAGCAGTGAAGGGGCAGGGGGGAAGCCCCAGCATTTT CASSEGAGGKPQHF
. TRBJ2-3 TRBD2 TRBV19 TGTGCCAGTAGTACGCCGGGACTAGCGGGAGGGGCAGATACGCAGTATTTT CASSTPGLAGGADTQYF
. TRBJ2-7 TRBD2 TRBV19 TGTGCCAGTAGTCAGACTAGCGGGGGATACGAGCAGTACTTC CASSQTSGGYEQYF
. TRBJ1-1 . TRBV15 TGTGCCACCAGCAGAGATATGCGGGGCACTGAAGCTTTCTTT CATSRDMRGTEAFF
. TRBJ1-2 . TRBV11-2 TGTGCCAGCAGCTTAGAAGGAGGCGGCTACACCTTC CASSLEGGGYTF
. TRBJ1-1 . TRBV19 TGTGCCAGTAGTATATACGGACATAGGAACACTGAAGCTTTCTTT CASSIYGHRNTEAFF
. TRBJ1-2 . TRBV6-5 TGTGCCAGCAGTTACACCGGGACTAACTATGGCTACACCTTC CASSYTGTNYGYTF
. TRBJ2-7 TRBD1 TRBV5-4 TGTGCCAGCAGCTCTCCGGGACAGGGGCTCTACGAGCAGTACTTC CASSSPGQGLYEQYF